Each of the 21 T cell receptor beta chains below was sequenced from the same sample in a study of identical twins. Each CDR3 protein gets one entry after TCRdb re-called the 5' RACE reads with MiXCR. The sample records 1.5 million to 2 million distinct CDR3 sequences, around a third being singletons. Input material: cord blood. The receptors shown here come from a newborn girl in good health.

The V gene is TRBV7-6, the J gene TRBJ2-1, with TRBD1 as a possible D gene (5 bases). The germline V gene encodes CDR1 SGHVS and CDR2 FNYEAQ. The V end was cut by 1 base, the J end by 0 bases, with 10 bases between. This CDR3 spans 16 amino acids. The CDR3, as DNA: TGTGCCAGCAGCTTAGAAGGGGCTAGCTCCTACAATGAGCAGTTCTTC. It yields the protein CASSLEGASSYNEQFF.

In this sample, this clonotype turned up many times. This rearrangement joins TRBV20-1 to TRBJ2-3; D possibly uses TRBD1 or TRBD2 (6 bases each). The V and J ends lost 3 bases and 0 bases respectively, with 10 bases between them. Germline loops: CDR1 DFQATT, CDR2 SNEGSKA (reference sequence). This CDR3 is built from 14 residues. The CDR3, as DNA: TGCAGTGCTAGGAAGGGGGGTAGCACAGATACGCAGTATTTT. As protein: CSARKGGSTDTQYF.

The chain recombines TRBV20-1 with TRBJ2-7; D gene unclear. V shed 6 bases and J shed 2 bases, with 14 bases lying between them. Germline CDR1 DFQATT, CDR2 SNEGSKA (reference sequence). The CDR3 extends over 13 amino acids. DNA for the CDR3: TGCAGTGCCCCCCTCGGGCCGACCTACGAGCAGTACTTC. It translates to CSAPLGPTYEQYF.

This clonotype was observed a handful of times. The chain couples TRBV28 to TRBJ1-2; no firm D call. CDR1 MDHEN and CDR2 SYDVKM come from the germline V gene. CDR3 length: 13 amino acids. Trimming took 6 bases from V and 1 from J, leaving 9 bases between them. CDR3 sequence (DNA): TGTGCCAGCAGGGAGTCCATTAACTATGGCTACACCTTC. It yields the protein CASRESINYGYTF.

There are a few counts of this clonotype. The J gene is TRBJ1-2, the V gene TRBV7-8, with 9 bases identical to TRBD1. Germline assignment: CDR1 SGHVS and CDR2 FQNEAQ. V lost 5 bases and J lost 7; bases outside the gene matches: 8. This CDR3 comprises 14 residues. CDR3 in DNA: TGTGCCAGCAGCGGGCAAACAGGGGGCGGTGGCTACACCTTC. Translation: CASSGQTGGGGYTF.

The chain uses TRBV7-8 and TRBJ2-3; 8 positions agree with TRBD2. The CDR3 is 15 residues long. The germline gives CDR1 SGHVS, CDR2 FQNEAQ. J gave up 4 bases and V 2 bases, and 5 bases lay outside the gene matches. In DNA, the CDR3 is TGTGCCAGCAGCTTAACGAGCGGGAGTTCAGATACGCAGTATTTT. It yields the protein CASSLTSGSSDTQYF. Based on the CDR3 plus reference TRBV7-8 and TRBJ2-3, the full variable domain is GAGVSQSPRYKVAKRGQDVALRCDPISGHVSLFWYQQALGQGPEFLTYFQNEAQLDKSGLPSDRFFAERPEGSVSTLKIQRTQQEDSAVYLCASSLTSGSSDTQYFGPGTRLTVL.

This clonotype was counted only a few times. The chain has TRBV28 and TRBJ2-3; 9 bases fit TRBD1. The V segment lost 11 bases and the J segment 4 bases; nucleotides outside the gene matches: 13. In germline, CDR1 is MDHEN, CDR2 SYDVKM. The CDR3 is made up of 15 amino acids. The chain's CDR3 is CAGSSGDRVADTQYF. The CDR3 nucleotides are TGTGCCGGATCCTCTGGGGACAGGGTTGCAGATACGCAGTATTTT.

The chain recombines TRBV5-4 with TRBJ2-5; D is possibly TRBD2 (5 bases). The CDR3 totals 14 residues. The V gene's germline CDR1 is SGHNT and CDR2 YYREEE (reference sequence). Trimming took off 3 bases at V and 11 bases at J, with 20 bases between the two ends. DNA for the CDR3: TGTGCCAGCAGCTCCGACCCTACTAGGAATGAGCAGTACTTC. Translation gives CASSSDPTRNEQYF.

The chain combines TRBV7-9 with TRBJ2-5; perhaps TRBD2 as D (6 bases). V lost 10 bases and J 11 bases, leaving 35 bases between the germline ends. CDR3 size: 17 residues. Looked up from germline, CDR1 is SEHNR and CDR2 is FQNEAQ (reference sequence). The CDR3 DNA sequence: TGTGCCACTACCCTTAGGTCCAGTGGGGGGTCCTACAATGAGCAGTACTTC. Translating it yields CATTLRSSGGSYNEQYF.

The rearrangement joins TRBV3-1 to TRBJ2-5; 15 nucleotides agree with TRBD2. Germline CDR1 and CDR2: LGHDT and YNNKEL (reference sequence). The CDR3 is 16 residues long. Trimming took 4 bases from V and 11 from J; bases not matched to a gene: 11. CDR3 loop: CASSRGGTSGRNEQYF. The CDR3 nucleotides are TGTGCCAGCAGCCGAGGGGGGACTAGCGGGAGGAATGAGCAGTACTTC.

This clonotype was detected only a few times. The chain has TRBV5-1 and TRBJ2-5, with D unresolved. Trimming removed 2 bases at V and 5 bases at J, with 10 bases between. The CDR3 spans 13 residues. CDR1 and CDR2 from the germline V gene are SGHRS and YFSETQ. The DNA for the CDR3 is TGCGCCAGCAGCTTTAGAACGGCGGAGACCCAGTACTTC. It is translated as CASSFRTAETQYF. Using reference TRBV5-1 and TRBJ2-5 for the parts outside the CDR3, the full variable domain is KAGVTQTPRYLIKTRGQQVTLSCSPISGHRSVSWYQQTPGQGLQFLFEYFSETQRNKGNFPGRFSGRQFSNSRSEMNVSTLELGDSALYLCASSFRTAETQYFGPGTRLLVL.

The chain joins TRBV4-1 to TRBJ2-7; TRBD2 agrees at 10 bases. This CDR3 has 15 residues. V lost 2 bases, J lost 12 bases, and 13 bases stayed unmatched. The V gene's germline CDR1 is MGHRA and CDR2 YSYEKL. The CDR3 is CASSQTGLALETRYF. For the CDR3, the DNA is TGCGCCAGCAGCCAAACGGGACTAGCGTTAGAGACCCGGTACTTC.

The chain combines TRBV4-1 with TRBJ2-7, with 7 bases matching TRBD2. There are 15 residues in the CDR3. Germline assignment: CDR1 MGHRA and CDR2 YSYEKL. Unmatched junction bases numbered 6, after V lost 4 bases and J lost 0 bases. The CDR3 here is CASSPFRLASYEQYF. The DNA of the CDR3 is TGCGCCAGCAGCCCCTTTAGACTAGCCTCCTACGAGCAGTACTTC.

The V call is TRBV24-1, the J call TRBJ1-2; 7 nucleotides line up with TRBD1. With V trimmed by 5 bases and J by 7 bases, 0 bases remained unmatched. Germline V lookup: CDR1 KGHDR, CDR2 SFDVKD. The CDR3 is 11 amino acids. Written as DNA, the CDR3 is TGTGCCACCAGTGGACAGGGTGGCTACACCTTC. Translating gives CATSGQGGYTF.

This rearrangement joins TRBV7-9 to TRBJ2-5; D unresolved. The DNA end is a closer match to TRBJ2-4, so the J assignment may be wrong. CDR3 length: 17 amino acids. CDR1 is SEHNR and CDR2 is FQNEAQ in the germline V gene (reference sequence). This CDR3 reads CASSPISAVLAKNIQYF. The CDR3 DNA follows: TGTGCCAGCAGCCCCATCTCCGCCGTTTTAGCCAAAAACATTCAGTACTTC.

This clonotype was observed at least ten times. The rearrangement links TRBV3-1 to TRBJ2-3; D may be TRBD1 (6 bases). The length of the CDR3 is 14 residues. Germline V gives CDR1 LGHDT, CDR2 YNNKEL (reference sequence). V was pared by 2 bases and J by 6 bases, with 12 bases between. The CDR3 is CASSQPGVVDTQYF. DNA of the CDR3: TGTGCCAGCAGCCAACCAGGGGTTGTCGATACGCAGTATTTT.

This clonotype occurred many times. The chain combines TRBV5-8 with TRBJ2-7; unclear D gene. This CDR3 comprises 15 residues. CDR1 and CDR2 (germline): SGHTS, YDEGEE. Trimming removed 1 base at V and 3 bases at J, with 14 bases between. CDR3 amino acids: CASSLTLPAVYEQYF. The CDR3 region has the DNA TGTGCCAGCAGCTTGACACTGCCGGCGGTCTACGAGCAGTACTTC. Combining the CDR3 with reference TRBV5-8 and TRBJ2-7 gives the whole variable domain EAGVTQSPTHLIKTRGQQATLRCSPISGHTSVYWYQQALGLGLQFLLWYDEGEERNRGNFPPRFSGRQFPNYSSELNVNALELEDSALYLCASSLTLPAVYEQYFGPGTRLTVT.

This chain joins TRBV9 and TRBJ2-1, with D possibly being TRBD1 (6 bases). Germline V gene data show CDR1 as SGDLS and CDR2 as YYNGEE. The CDR3 consists of 14 residues. Trimming took off 7 bases at V and 2 bases at J, with 13 bases between the two ends. CDR3 in amino acids: CASGLRDTYNEQFF. For the CDR3, the DNA is TGTGCCAGCGGACTCCGGGACACCTACAATGAGCAGTTCTTC. Full variable domain (rest looked up from reference TRBV9 and TRBJ2-1): DSGVTQTPKHLITATGQRVTLRCSPRSGDLSVYWYQQSLDQGLQFLIQYYNGEERAKGNILERFSAQQFPDLHSELNLSSLELGDSALYFCASGLRDTYNEQFFGPGTRLTVL.

The J gene is TRBJ2-3, the V gene TRBV9; D may be TRBD1 (7 bases). The length of the CDR3 is 18 residues. In germline, CDR1 is SGDLS, CDR2 YYNGEE. Trimming cost V 3 bases and J 4 bases, with 24 bases left between them. DNA for the CDR3: TGTGCCAGCAGCGCCGGTCCCGCGGGACAGTTGCCCCCAGATACGCAGTATTTT. Translation: CASSAGPAGQLPPDTQYF.

A word on this clonotype: The junction differs from germline at one of its ends, possibly a read error. V is TRBV14 and J is TRBJ2-4, with 12 bases that match TRBD2. TRBJ2-5 matches the DNA end more closely, so the J call is doubtful. Germline V CDR1 and CDR2: SGHDN, FVKESK. This CDR3 comprises 19 residues. The DNA for the CDR3 is TGCGCCAGCAGCCAAGGAAATACTGGACTAGCGGGGATCCAAGAGACCCAGTACTTC. This translates into CASSQGNTGLAGIQETQYF.

V and J are TRBV4-2 and TRBJ2-7, with no clear D. Germline V gene data show CDR1 as LGHNA and CDR2 as YNFKEQ. CDR3 length equals 16 residues. V dropped 1 base and J dropped 2 bases, with 15 bases sitting between them. CDR3 protein: CASSQAGSPLTYEQYF. CDR3 DNA: TGTGCCAGCAGCCAAGCCGGGTCCCCCTTAACCTACGAGCAGTACTTC.